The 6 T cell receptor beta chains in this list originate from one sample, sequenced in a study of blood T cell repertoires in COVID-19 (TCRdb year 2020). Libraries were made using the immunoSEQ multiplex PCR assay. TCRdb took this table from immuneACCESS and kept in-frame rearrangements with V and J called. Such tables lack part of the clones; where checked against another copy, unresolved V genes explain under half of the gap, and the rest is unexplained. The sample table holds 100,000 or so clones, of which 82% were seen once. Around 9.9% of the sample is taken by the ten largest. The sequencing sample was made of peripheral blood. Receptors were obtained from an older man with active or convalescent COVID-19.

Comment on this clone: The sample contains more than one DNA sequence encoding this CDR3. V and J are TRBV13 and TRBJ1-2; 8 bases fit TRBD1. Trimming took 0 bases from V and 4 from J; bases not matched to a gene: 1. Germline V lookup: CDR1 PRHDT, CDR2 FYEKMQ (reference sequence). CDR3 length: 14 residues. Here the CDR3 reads CASSLGTGGYGYTF. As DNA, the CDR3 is TGTGCCAGCAGCTTAGGAACAGGGGGCTATGGCTACACCTTC. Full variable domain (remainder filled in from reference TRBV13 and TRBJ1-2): AAGVIQSPRHLIKEKRETATLKCYPIPRHDTVYWYQQGPGQDPQFLISFYEKMQSDKGSIPDRFSAQQFSDYHSELNMSSLELGDSALYFCASSLGTGGYGYTFGSGTRLTVV.

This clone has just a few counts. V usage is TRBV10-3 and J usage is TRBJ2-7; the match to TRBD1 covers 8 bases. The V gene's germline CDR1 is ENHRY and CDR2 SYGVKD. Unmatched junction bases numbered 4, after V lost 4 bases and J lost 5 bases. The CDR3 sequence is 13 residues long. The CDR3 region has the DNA TGTGCCATCAGTGCCAGGGGGCAGGACGAGCAGTACTTC. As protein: CAISARGQDEQYF.

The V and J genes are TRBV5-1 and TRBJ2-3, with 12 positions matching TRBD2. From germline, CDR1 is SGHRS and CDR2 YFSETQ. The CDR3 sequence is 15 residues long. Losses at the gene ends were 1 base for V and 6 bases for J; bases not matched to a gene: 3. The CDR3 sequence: CASSLSSGGGDTQYF. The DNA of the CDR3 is TGCGCCAGCAGCTTGTCTAGCGGGGGGGGCGATACGCAGTATTTT.

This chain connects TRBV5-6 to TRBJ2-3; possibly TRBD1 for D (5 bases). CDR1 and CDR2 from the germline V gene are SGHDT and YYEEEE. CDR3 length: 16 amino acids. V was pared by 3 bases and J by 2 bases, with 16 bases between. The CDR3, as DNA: TGTGCCAGCAGCTGGTGGCAGGGATTTAACACAGATACGCAGTATTTT. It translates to CASSWWQGFNTDTQYF.

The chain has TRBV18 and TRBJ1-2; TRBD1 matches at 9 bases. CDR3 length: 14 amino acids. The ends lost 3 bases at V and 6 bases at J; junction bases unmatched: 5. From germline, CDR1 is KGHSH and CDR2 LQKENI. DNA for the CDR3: TGTGCCAGCTCACCCGGGACAGGGATCCATGGCTACACCTTC. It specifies CASSPGTGIHGYTF.

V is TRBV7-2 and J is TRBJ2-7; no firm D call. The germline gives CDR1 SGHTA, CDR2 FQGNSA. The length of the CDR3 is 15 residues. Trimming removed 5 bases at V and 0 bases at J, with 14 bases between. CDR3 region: CASSMTVRLSYEQYF. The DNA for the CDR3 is TGTGCCAGCAGCATGACTGTAAGGCTCTCCTACGAGCAGTACTTC.